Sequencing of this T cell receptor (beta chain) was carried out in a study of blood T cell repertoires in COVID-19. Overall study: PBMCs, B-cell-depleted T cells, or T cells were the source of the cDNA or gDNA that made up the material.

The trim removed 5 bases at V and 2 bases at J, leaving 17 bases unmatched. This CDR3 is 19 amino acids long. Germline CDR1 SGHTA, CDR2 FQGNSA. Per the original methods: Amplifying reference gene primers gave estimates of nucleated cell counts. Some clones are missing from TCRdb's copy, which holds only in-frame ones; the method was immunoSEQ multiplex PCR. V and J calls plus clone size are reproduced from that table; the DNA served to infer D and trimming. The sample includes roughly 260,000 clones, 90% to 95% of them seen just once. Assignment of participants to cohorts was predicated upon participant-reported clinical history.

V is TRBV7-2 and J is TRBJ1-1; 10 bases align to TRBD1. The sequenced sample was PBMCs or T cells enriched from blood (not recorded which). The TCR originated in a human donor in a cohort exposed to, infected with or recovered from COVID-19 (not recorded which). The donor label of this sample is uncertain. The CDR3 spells CASSVSGRDRGWYNTEAFF. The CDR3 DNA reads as TGTGCCAGCAGCGTTAGCGGTCGGGACAGGGGATGGTATAACACTGAAGCTTTCTTT.